This is a list of T cell receptor beta chains from one sample in a study of T-cell reconstitution after alpha-beta-depleted transplantation in children. TCRdb redid the calling of the PCR reads with MiXCR, one entry per CDR3 protein. The sample consists of approximately 200,000 distinct CDR3 sequences, 14% to 15% of them appearing once. The specimen was PBMCs from the stem cell graft donor, collected from the stem cell graft. These receptors originate from a human donor who donated a stem cell graft to a child with acute lymphoblastic leukemia. CDR3s include the opening cysteine and the closing phenylalanine or tryptophan. Each record gives: D gene, V gene, J gene, clone size, CDR3 DNA, CDR3 protein. A D gene is named only where the DNA matches it firmly. Size tells how often a clone was seen (once, few, many) or the class of an expanded clone, and some rows leave it out.

d_call: -
v_call: TRBV12-3/TRBV12-4
j_call: TRBJ1-5
clone_size: few
cdr3_nt: TGTGCCAGCAGCCGAGCCACGAGAGGTGGGTTACAGCCCCAGCATTTT
cdr3_aa: CASSRATRGGLQPQHF

d_call: TRBD1
v_call: TRBV12-3/TRBV12-4
j_call: TRBJ1-2
clone_size: many
cdr3_nt: TGTGCCAGCAGGGGACAGGGGGCAGTTAGCGGCTACACCTTC
cdr3_aa: CASRGQGAVSGYTF

d_call: TRBD2
v_call: TRBV5-6
j_call: TRBJ2-7
clone_size: -
cdr3_nt: TGTGCCAGCAGCTATTCTAGAGCGGGAGAGCAGTACTTC
cdr3_aa: CASSYSRAGEQYF

d_call: TRBD1
v_call: TRBV29-1
j_call: TRBJ2-1
clone_size: -
cdr3_nt: TGCAGCGTTTGGGACAGGGACTACAATGAGCAGTTCTTC
cdr3_aa: CSVWDRDYNEQFF

d_call: -
v_call: TRBV13
j_call: TRBJ2-3
clone_size: many
cdr3_nt: TGTGCCAGCAGCTTAAGCGAGGGGGTCACAGATACGCAGTATTTT
cdr3_aa: CASSLSEGVTDTQYF

d_call: -
v_call: TRBV12-3/TRBV12-4
j_call: TRBJ2-7
clone_size: many
cdr3_nt: TGTGCCAGCAGTATGAGGCCCAACGAGCAGTACTTC
cdr3_aa: CASSMRPNEQYF

d_call: TRBD2
v_call: TRBV5-5
j_call: TRBJ2-1
clone_size: many
cdr3_nt: TGTGCCAGCAGCCCGAGTGTAGCGGGTGGTGGGAATGAGCAGTTCTTC
cdr3_aa: CASSPSVAGGGNEQFF

d_call: -
v_call: TRBV27
j_call: TRBJ2-7
clone_size: -
cdr3_nt: TGTGCCAGCAGACTGACAGGACGGTCGGGCTTTTACGAGCAGTACTTC
cdr3_aa: CASRLTGRSGFYEQYF

d_call: TRBD1
v_call: TRBV27
j_call: TRBJ1-2
clone_size: many
cdr3_nt: TGTGCCAGAGAAGCCGGGACAGGGGTTGGCTACACCTTC
cdr3_aa: CAREAGTGVGYTF

d_call: -
v_call: TRBV25-1
j_call: TRBJ2-5
clone_size: few
cdr3_nt: TGTGCCAGCAGGCGGGATTTCCAGCAAGAGACCCAGTACTTC
cdr3_aa: CASRRDFQQETQYF

d_call: -
v_call: TRBV24-1
j_call: TRBJ2-7
clone_size: many
cdr3_nt: TGTGCCACCAGTGATGGGGACGCTACTTACGAGCAGTACTTC
cdr3_aa: CATSDGDATYEQYF

d_call: TRBD2
v_call: TRBV11-2
j_call: TRBJ2-5
clone_size: -
cdr3_nt: TGTGCCAGCAGCCAGTGGGGGGGGACTAGCGGGAGTATTGGGGAGACCCAGTACTTC
cdr3_aa: CASSQWGGTSGSIGETQYF

d_call: -
v_call: TRBV27
j_call: TRBJ2-5
clone_size: -
cdr3_nt: TGTGCCAGCAGTTTACTAGGACGCCAAGAGACCCAGTACTTC
cdr3_aa: CASSLLGRQETQYF

d_call: TRBD2
v_call: TRBV20-1
j_call: TRBJ2-7
clone_size: many
cdr3_nt: TGCAGTGCTAAAAGCGGGAGGGTATCCTACGAGCAGTACTTC
cdr3_aa: CSAKSGRVSYEQYF

d_call: TRBD2
v_call: TRBV5-1
j_call: TRBJ2-5
clone_size: few
cdr3_nt: TGCGCCAGCAGCTCGCAGCGGGAGCAAGAGACCCAGTACTTC
cdr3_aa: CASSSQREQETQYF

d_call: -
v_call: TRBV11-2
j_call: TRBJ2-5
clone_size: -
cdr3_nt: TGTGCCAGCAGCCCATATGGACCGAAAAAAGAGACCCAGTACTTC
cdr3_aa: CASSPYGPKKETQYF

d_call: -
v_call: TRBV15
j_call: TRBJ2-7
clone_size: many
cdr3_nt: TGTGCCACCAGCAGAGCAGCAGGGGACGAGCAGTACTTC
cdr3_aa: CATSRAAGDEQYF

d_call: -
v_call: TRBV6-1
j_call: TRBJ1-1
clone_size: many
cdr3_nt: TGTGCCAGCAGGATAAGACGGAACACTGAAGCTTTCTTT
cdr3_aa: CASRIRRNTEAFF

d_call: TRBD1
v_call: TRBV5-1
j_call: TRBJ2-7
clone_size: many
cdr3_nt: TGCGCCAGCAGCTTTTCGACAGGGGCCTACGAGCAGTACTTC
cdr3_aa: CASSFSTGAYEQYF

d_call: -
v_call: TRBV7-9
j_call: TRBJ1-5
clone_size: many
cdr3_nt: TGTGCCAGCAGCTTAGATGGGGTGGGATCTCAGCCCCAGCATTTT
cdr3_aa: CASSLDGVGSQPQHF

d_call: -
v_call: TRBV20-1
j_call: TRBJ2-4
clone_size: many
cdr3_nt: TGCAGTGCTTGGACCTCCCAGGATAACAAAAACATTCAGTACTTC
cdr3_aa: CSAWTSQDNKNIQYF

d_call: TRBD1
v_call: TRBV7-9
j_call: TRBJ2-3
clone_size: once
cdr3_nt: TGTGCCAGCAGCGAAACAGGGGCTAGCACAGATACGCAGTATTTT
cdr3_aa: CASSETGASTDTQYF

d_call: -
v_call: TRBV10-3
j_call: TRBJ2-2
clone_size: -
cdr3_nt: TGTGCCATCAGTGAGTCGGCCATCACCGGGGAGCTGTTTTTT
cdr3_aa: CAISESAITGELFF

d_call: TRBD1
v_call: TRBV29-1
j_call: TRBJ1-2
clone_size: -
cdr3_nt: TGCAGCGGGAGACAGGGTGGCTATGGCTACACCTTC
cdr3_aa: CSGRQGGYGYTF

d_call: -
v_call: TRBV5-1
j_call: TRBJ2-1
clone_size: many
cdr3_nt: TGCGCCAGCAGCTTGCTGGGGGAGAGCTACAATGAGCAGTTCTTC
cdr3_aa: CASSLLGESYNEQFF

d_call: TRBD1
v_call: TRBV7-9
j_call: TRBJ2-3
clone_size: many
cdr3_nt: TGTGCCAGCAGCTTAGGGGCCGGGACAGGGGGTACAGATACGCAGTATTTT
cdr3_aa: CASSLGAGTGGTDTQYF

d_call: -
v_call: TRBV10-3
j_call: TRBJ2-6
clone_size: -
cdr3_nt: TGTGCCATCAGTGAATCGATACGCTCTGGGGCCAACGTCCTGACTTTC
cdr3_aa: CAISESIRSGANVLTF

d_call: -
v_call: TRBV6-5
j_call: TRBJ1-1
clone_size: many
cdr3_nt: TGTGCCAGCAGTTCCGACGGACTTCAAGTGAACACTGAAGCTTTCTTT
cdr3_aa: CASSSDGLQVNTEAFF

d_call: -
v_call: TRBV10-3
j_call: TRBJ2-7
clone_size: many
cdr3_nt: TGTGCCATCAGTGACCCAGGGGACGAGCAGTACTTC
cdr3_aa: CAISDPGDEQYF

d_call: -
v_call: TRBV5-1
j_call: TRBJ2-2
clone_size: many
cdr3_nt: TGCGCCAGCAGCTTGACACTATCCACCGGGGAGCTGTTTTTT
cdr3_aa: CASSLTLSTGELFF

d_call: -
v_call: TRBV11-2
j_call: TRBJ1-4
clone_size: many
cdr3_nt: TGTGCCAGCAGCCCCTTCGAGGCAGGAGAAAAACTGTTTTTT
cdr3_aa: CASSPFEAGEKLFF

d_call: -
v_call: TRBV30
j_call: TRBJ1-6
clone_size: few
cdr3_nt: TGTGCCTGGGACGTAAATAATTCACCCCTCCACTTT
cdr3_aa: CAWDVNNSPLHF

d_call: -
v_call: TRBV5-1
j_call: TRBJ2-1
clone_size: many
cdr3_nt: TGCGCCAGCAGCCCCTGGACGGGAAGCGATGAGCAGTTCTTC
cdr3_aa: CASSPWTGSDEQFF

d_call: TRBD1
v_call: TRBV15
j_call: TRBJ1-1
clone_size: many
cdr3_nt: TGTGCCACCAGCAGACAAACAGGGGGCACTGAAGCTTTCTTT
cdr3_aa: CATSRQTGGTEAFF

d_call: -
v_call: TRBV5-1
j_call: TRBJ2-3
clone_size: many
cdr3_nt: TGCGCCAGCAGCTTGCACCAGAGCACAGATACGCAGTATTTT
cdr3_aa: CASSLHQSTDTQYF

d_call: TRBD1
v_call: TRBV29-1
j_call: TRBJ2-7
clone_size: many
cdr3_nt: TGCAGCGTTGACGTGGGACAGGGCTACGAGCAGTACTTC
cdr3_aa: CSVDVGQGYEQYF

d_call: -
v_call: TRBV11-2
j_call: TRBJ2-6
clone_size: -
cdr3_nt: TGTGCCAGCACCGGTACTGGGGCCAACGTCCTGACTTTC
cdr3_aa: CASTGTGANVLTF

d_call: TRBD2
v_call: TRBV11-2
j_call: TRBJ2-1
clone_size: many
cdr3_nt: TGTGCCAGCAGACGACTAGCGGGAGTCAATGAGCAGTTCTTC
cdr3_aa: CASRRLAGVNEQFF

d_call: -
v_call: TRBV12-3/TRBV12-4
j_call: TRBJ2-5
clone_size: few
cdr3_nt: TGTGCCAGCAGTTCGCTAGCGCCGGTGTTAGAGACCCAGTACTTC
cdr3_aa: CASSSLAPVLETQYF

d_call: -
v_call: TRBV7-2
j_call: TRBJ1-3
clone_size: many
cdr3_nt: TGTGCCAGCAGCTTACCAGGGGTGGGAAACACCATATATTTT
cdr3_aa: CASSLPGVGNTIYF

d_call: TRBD2
v_call: TRBV5-1
j_call: TRBJ2-1
clone_size: -
cdr3_nt: TGCGCCAGCAGCCGGACTAGCGGTCCGCAGTTCTTC
cdr3_aa: CASSRTSGPQFF

d_call: TRBD2
v_call: TRBV20-1
j_call: TRBJ2-7
clone_size: -
cdr3_nt: TGCAGTGCTAGAGATCTCGTGAGGGAGGGACTCTCGTACGAGCAGTACTTC
cdr3_aa: CSARDLVREGLSYEQYF

d_call: -
v_call: TRBV7-9
j_call: TRBJ2-5
clone_size: -
cdr3_nt: TGTGCCAGCAGCTCCCGCGGGGCGGAGACCCAGTACTTC
cdr3_aa: CASSSRGAETQYF

d_call: TRBD2
v_call: TRBV5-6
j_call: TRBJ2-7
clone_size: many
cdr3_nt: TGTGCCAGCAGCTTGGCAATGGGACTAGCGCGGTGGGGGCAGTACTTC
cdr3_aa: CASSLAMGLARWGQYF

d_call: TRBD1
v_call: TRBV20-1
j_call: TRBJ1-6
clone_size: many
cdr3_nt: TGCAGTGCTAGAGATCCGGGGACAGGGATGTCACCCCTCCACTTT
cdr3_aa: CSARDPGTGMSPLHF

d_call: -
v_call: TRBV12-3/TRBV12-4
j_call: TRBJ2-4
clone_size: many
cdr3_nt: TGTGCCAGCACCCTTGACGGGTCCAAAAACATTCAGTACTTC
cdr3_aa: CASTLDGSKNIQYF

d_call: TRBD2
v_call: TRBV9
j_call: TRBJ2-3
clone_size: few
cdr3_nt: TGTGCCAGCAGCGTCGCAGCGGGAAAGTTCGCCTTCACAGATACGCAGTATTTT
cdr3_aa: CASSVAAGKFAFTDTQYF

d_call: TRBD1
v_call: TRBV2
j_call: TRBJ2-7
clone_size: once
cdr3_nt: TGTGCCAGCAGTAGACAGGGGTCCACCTACGAGCAGTACTTC
cdr3_aa: CASSRQGSTYEQYF

d_call: TRBD1
v_call: TRBV10-3
j_call: TRBJ2-5
clone_size: many
cdr3_nt: TGTGCCATCAGTGCCGGGACAGGGGGCGACTATCAAGAGACCCAGTACTTC
cdr3_aa: CAISAGTGGDYQETQYF

d_call: TRBD1
v_call: TRBV18
j_call: TRBJ2-5
clone_size: -
cdr3_nt: TGTGCCAGCTCATCGACAGGGGAAGGCGAGACCCAGTACTTC
cdr3_aa: CASSSTGEGETQYF